This T cell receptor beta chain was identified during a study of cytomegalovirus exposure and HLA in healthy donors. Whole-study findings and limits: Researchers reported from a later analysis that most CMV-associated TCR beta chains appeared HLA-restricted. Prediction of most subjects' HLA-A and HLA-B alleles by TCR beta sequences was reportedly accurate.

As to this clone: The antigen remains undetermined.

The CDR3 runs 15 residues. In germline, CDR1 is ENHRY, CDR2 SYGVKD. V dropped 3 bases and J dropped 7 bases, with 15 bases sitting between them. The PCR employed 60 Vbeta primers together with 13 Jbeta primers. Only in-frame clones appear in the TCRdb table, and some are missing; sequencing was by immunoSEQ multiplex PCR. The table has just under 250,000 clones, about four fifths seen once. Sequencing was done on a sample of PBMCs. The TCR originated in a woman between 40 and 50 years old in good health and CMV-seropositive. The chain uses TRBV10-3 and TRBJ2-2, with a tentative D call TRBD2 (5 bases). In DNA form, the CDR3 reads TGTGCCATCAGTGAATCACTAGTAGTTAGCGGGGAGCTGTTTTTT. Translation: CAISESLVVSGELFF.